Detailed here is one T cell receptor (beta chain). No cognate antigen has been identified for it. The germline gene is not matched at one end of the junction; a read error may be the cause. Library preparation used 5' RACE. Instrument used: Illumina HiSeq 2000. A universal primer binding site was introduced by template switching, and a unique molecular identifier was present in the final cDNA, enabling accurate counting of TCR cDNA molecules. Specific primers in the conserved constant-segment region were used to synthesize first-strand cDNA for TCR alpha and beta chains. Each cDNA library was double barcoded, with a SMART-Mk sample barcode plus Illumina barcodes, to control for contamination. Two successive PCR steps introduced TruSeq adapter sequences along with Illumina sample barcodes. Sequencing of the TCR alpha and beta cDNA libraries was done on the Illumina HiSeq platform using custom primers. In the authors' own workflow: MiGEC was used to process raw reads and extract unique molecular identifiers, and MiXCR was used to find CDR3 positions. Recombination models were inferred per individual with the repgenHMM and IGoR tools using an EM algorithm. Shared clonotypes were analyzed with the tcR package in R, and sharing was normalized by the product of cloneset sizes. To study raw recombination without the effects of thymic and clonal selection, out-of-frame nonproductive sequences were analyzed. The public reads were reprocessed in TCRdb via fastp at Q25 and MiXCR, keeping in-frame beta chains. Records with the same CDR3 protein are collapsed into one entry carrying the most frequent genes and DNA. TCRdb, not the authors, supplied the V and J calls. The sample table lists roughly 1,500,000 distinct CDR3 sequences, under 35% of them with a count of one. The top ten hold 0.25% to 0.3% of the sample.

This sample stems from a study of identical twins (dated by TCRdb to the mid-2010s). In the study overall: To test whether fetal clonotypes persist, this study deep-sequenced TCR alpha and beta repertoires from monozygotic twins, from unrelated adults of various ages, and from cord blood. To rule out contamination, the twin experiments were replicated at different times with different library preparation protocols. On the study overall, not on this receptor specifically: Compared with coincidental sharing between unrelated individuals, out-of-frame TCR alpha sequences shared between twins showed an excess of sequences with low generation probability. Out-of-frame TCR alpha sharing in monozygotic twins was systematically underestimated by recombination models, whereas sharing between unrelated individuals was in agreement with the recombination models. Invariant T cells such as MAIT and iNKT could partly confound zero-insertion analyses, though diverse VJ usage argued against this for most clonotypes. The excess sharing between twins in beta out-of-frame sequences was weaker because fewer shared sequences reduced the signal-to-noise ratio. Because the same donors could not be followed over many years, conclusions were based on cross-sectional statistical analysis. Abundant cord blood beta clonotypes carried fewer insertions; young adult naive repertoires showed a weaker similar trend, while memory repertoires showed none.

Only healthy Caucasian donors were included. The source is a newborn girl in good health. Sequencing used cord blood.

The sequence in DNA is TGTGCCAGCGCACCGGGACTCTCTTATGGCTGCACCTTC. Its amino acids are CASAPGLSYGCTF. The V and J genes are TRBV7-9 and TRBJ1-2, with TRBD1 tentatively as D gene (5 bases match). The CDR3 holds 13 amino acids from the cysteine to the phenylalanine. Only CDR3 DNA remains: 39 bases, in frame from the first base. CDR1 SEHNR and CDR2 FQNEAQ were looked up in the germline V gene (reference sequence).